This T cell receptor beta chain was found in a study of vaccination and CD4 T cells after COVID-19. Study information: Overlapping spike peptides served as the stimulus for the cells. These peptides came from SARS-CoV-2 and from the common cold coronaviruses HCoV-NL63, HCoV-OC43 and HCoV-229E. Findings and limits, study-wide: Post-vaccination reactive clonotypes (median 38) did not differ significantly from post-infection (under 22).

On this clonotype: The antigen remains undetermined.

CDR3 length: 13 amino acids. J lost 5 bases, V lost 6 bases, and 6 bases had no gene match. Germline V gene data show CDR1 as SGHAT and CDR2 as FQNNGV. Treatment specified: 10-day PBMC culture with coronavirus spike peptide pools or control peptides (ViraFEST assay). PCR positivity dates ran from March to December 2020, preceding US Alpha, Beta and Delta variants. By negative selection, CD4+ T cells were isolated once culture had run for under 13 days. The Oncomine TCR Beta short-read assay was applied to DNA of cultured CD4+ T cells. TCRdb passed the PCR reads through MiXCR, listing each CDR3 protein once. The sample gives thousands of distinct CDR3 sequences, approximately 21% of which show up once; approximately 30% is in the top ten.

The receptor's source is a human donor who had recovered from COVID-19. This specimen was CD4+ T cells from blood, cultured in vitro, taken after SARS-CoV-2 vaccination. The chain employs TRBV11-2 and TRBJ2-5, with 7 bases that match TRBD2. The CDR3 spells CASRRAGRETQYF. DNA for the CDR3: TGTGCCAGCAGACGAGCGGGGCGGGAGACCCAGTACTTC. Based on the CDR3 plus reference TRBV11-2 and TRBJ2-5, the full variable domain is EAGVAQSPRYKIIEKRQSVAFWCNPISGHATLYWYQQILGQGPKLLIQFQNNGVVDDSQLPKDRFSAERLKGVDSTLKIQPAKLEDSAVYLCASRRAGRETQYFGPGTRLLVL.